Each of the 27 T cell receptor beta chains below was sequenced from the same sample in a study of CXCR3-negative and CXCR3-positive naive CD8 T cells. The libraries of TRB cDNA were constructed through 5' RACE using UMI labels. From its re-call of the 5' RACE reads, TCRdb lists each CDR3 protein once, without DNA. The sample has over 55,000 distinct CDR3 sequences, and its top ten clones hold 23%. Specimen: memory CD8+ T cells from blood. Receptors were obtained from a human donor in good health. Some clones in this sample may be carry-over from other donors' samples.

The chain combines TRBV29-1 with TRBJ2-7. This CDR3 region has 13 residues. Germline assignment: CDR1 SQVTM and CDR2 ANQGSEA. CDR3 amino acids: CSVERLSSYEQYF.

The chain links TRBV6-1 to TRBJ2-1. The CDR3 has 13 amino acids. Germline V CDR1 and CDR2: MNHNS, SASEGT. The CDR3 here is CASSVDPVDEQFF.

The chain carries TRBV18 and TRBJ1-6. The CDR3 is made up of 13 amino acids. CDR1 is KGHSH, CDR2 LQKENI, per germline. CDR3 protein: CASSPGFNSPLHF.

The chain employs TRBV6-5 and TRBJ1-5; TCRdb picks TRBD1, but there is no DNA to check that call. The germline V gene has CDR1 MNHEY and CDR2 SVGAGI. The CDR3 is 14 amino acids. CDR3 sequence: CASSYSTGDQPQHF.

The J gene is TRBJ2-7, the V gene TRBV10-3. The CDR3 is 13 amino acids. CDR1 is ENHRY, CDR2 SYGVKD, per germline. The CDR3 loop reads CAISVTETYEQYF.

CDR3 sequence: CASSLPITDTQYF. The V call is TRBV12-3 or TRBV12-4, the J call TRBJ2-3. The CDR3 length is 13 residues.

J is TRBJ2-2 and V is TRBV9; TCRdb returns TRBD2, unconfirmable since there is no DNA. Germline assignment: CDR1 SGDLS and CDR2 YYNGEE. This CDR3 region has 19 residues. This CDR3 is CASSVGILAGGPNTGELFF. Using reference TRBV9 and TRBJ2-2 for the parts outside the CDR3, the full variable domain is DSGVTQTPKHLITATGQRVTLRCSPRSGDLSVYWYQQSLDQGLQFLIQYYNGEERAKGNILERFSAQQFPDLHSELNLSSLELGDSALYFCASSVGILAGGPNTGELFFGEGSRLTVL.

This clonotype registers medium-sized (0.01 to 0.1%) by frequency. This rearrangement joins TRBV28 to TRBJ2-1. Germline V CDR1 and CDR2: MDHEN, SYDVKM. The CDR3 sequence is 14 residues long. CDR3 loop: CASKERSSYNEQFF.

V usage is TRBV5-1 and J usage is TRBJ2-7; TCRdb picks TRBD2, but there is no DNA to check that call. CDR1 is SGHRS and CDR2 is YFSETQ in the germline V gene. CDR3 length: 16 amino acids. The CDR3 here is CASSLEYRTSAYEQYF.

The rearrangement joins TRBV7-9 to TRBJ2-7; TCRdb's D gene call, TRBD2, goes unchecked for lack of DNA. The CDR3 extends over 13 amino acids. The germline gives CDR1 SEHNR, CDR2 FQNEAQ (reference sequence). The CDR3 region is CASSWDWSYEQYF.

V gene TRBV29-1 combines with J gene TRBJ2-7; there is no DNA to check the TCRdb D call of TRBD2. The CDR3 covers 13 residues. Germline V gene data show CDR1 as SQVTM and CDR2 as ANQGSEA. CDR3 sequence: CSVWGDSPYEQYF.

The genes are TRBV12-3 or TRBV12-4 and TRBJ1-5; checking the TCRdb D call of TRBD1 is not possible without DNA. The CDR3 is 16 residues long. CDR3 amino acids: CASSSPGAWKDQPQHF.

V usage is TRBV11-1 and J usage is TRBJ2-7. Germline CDR1 reads SGHAT; CDR2 reads FQDESV (reference sequence). This CDR3 spans 15 amino acids. CDR3 loop: CATSVRVGEPYEQYF.

The chain has TRBV7-2 and TRBJ2-7. Germline assignment: CDR1 SGHTA and CDR2 FQGNSA. This CDR3 region has 14 residues. Here the CDR3 reads CASSLVAGSYEQYF.

The chain couples TRBV7-9 to TRBJ2-2; TCRdb names TRBD2, which stays unverified in the absence of DNA. This CDR3 is 19 amino acids long. Germline V CDR1 and CDR2: SEHNR, FQNEAQ (reference sequence). The CDR3 loop reads CASTRSIAGDRANTGELFF.

The chain recombines TRBV28 with TRBJ2-2. The CDR3 covers 14 residues. CDR1 and CDR2 from the germline V gene are MDHEN and SYDVKM. The CDR3 sequence is CASSFAGYTGELFF.

CDR3 loop: CSVRTGDSEKLFF. This chain connects TRBV29-1 to TRBJ1-4; absent DNA, TCRdb's TRBD1 call cannot be checked. The CDR3 runs to 13 residues. From germline, CDR1 is SQVTM and CDR2 ANQGSEA.

The genes are TRBV20-1 and TRBJ1-6; no DNA is available, so the TRBD1 call from TCRdb remains unchecked. CDR3 length equals 15 residues. In germline, CDR1 is DFQATT, CDR2 SNEGSKA (reference sequence). This chain's CDR3 is CSAREAGTGSSPLQF.

The chain is built from TRBV6-5 and TRBJ2-3. This CDR3 spans 15 amino acids. Germline assignment: CDR1 MNHEY and CDR2 SVGAGI. The CDR3 region is CASSYNGRLTDTQYF.

The V and J genes are TRBV29-1 and TRBJ1-2. The CDR3 length is 13 residues. The germline V gene has CDR1 SQVTM and CDR2 ANQGSEA. CDR3 in amino acids: CSVPDGDGYGYTF.

The rearrangement uses TRBV5-6 and TRBJ2-1; the TRBD2 assignment by TCRdb is unverifiable without DNA. This CDR3 is 17 amino acids long. Germline-derived CDR1 and CDR2 are SGHDT and YYEEEE. CDR3 in amino acids: CASSLGHVAGGYNEQFF.

The rearrangement uses TRBV7-3 and TRBJ2-7. The CDR3 totals 14 residues. CDR1 SGHTA and CDR2 FQGTGA come from the germline V gene. CDR3: CASSFTADTYEQYF.

The chain uses TRBV9 and TRBJ2-1; checking the TCRdb D call of TRBD1 is not possible without DNA. CDR1 is SGDLS and CDR2 is YYNGEE in the germline V gene. This CDR3 is built from 15 residues. CDR3 region: CASSVSGTDYNEQFF. The full variable domain, rest sourced from reference TRBV9 and TRBJ2-1, is DSGVTQTPKHLITATGQRVTLRCSPRSGDLSVYWYQQSLDQGLQFLIQYYNGEERAKGNILERFSAQQFPDLHSELNLSSLELGDSALYFCASSVSGTDYNEQFFGPGTRLTVL.

The CDR3 spells CASTGTSGRENTGELFF. The rearrangement uses TRBV6-2 or TRBV6-3 and TRBJ2-2; there is no DNA to check the TCRdb D call of TRBD2. This CDR3 is 17 amino acids long. Germline V gene sequence: CDR1 MNHEY, CDR2 SVGEGT.

This chain joins TRBV29-1 and TRBJ2-3; TCRdb outputs TRBD2, but without DNA this stays unchecked. The V gene's germline CDR1 is SQVTM and CDR2 ANQGSEA. This CDR3 has 16 amino acids. Here the CDR3 reads CSVDGLAGRNTDTQYF.

Measured by frequency, this clonotype is medium-sized. The chain combines TRBV6-2 or TRBV6-3 with TRBJ1-1. Germline V gives CDR1 MNHEY, CDR2 SVGEGT. The CDR3 extends over 13 amino acids. CDR3: CASSLTDNTEAFF.

The J gene is TRBJ2-2, the V gene TRBV5-1; as DNA is missing, the TRBD1 call by TCRdb cannot be tested. The CDR3 runs to 16 residues. Looked up from germline, CDR1 is SGHRS and CDR2 is YFSETQ. CDR3 residues: CASTLVGQGAPGELFF.